Presented here are 21 T cell receptor beta chains from one specimen sequenced in a study of shared clonotypes between healthy human individuals. Method: immunoSEQ multiplex PCR; TCRdb's copy keeps in-frame clones and lacks some. Seen here are about 2.2 million clones, 93% observed once, and the top ten hold about 1.6%. Naive CD8 isolation took CD45RO-negative cells positively selected for CCR7 and excluded terminally differentiated effector memory CD45RA+ cells. Sequencing used naive CD8+ T cells from PBMCs. The receptors stem from a young man in good health. Some clones in this sample may be carry-over from other donors' samples.

The chain combines TRBV5-5 with TRBJ1-1; D possibly corresponds to TRBD1 (6 bases). Germline assignment: CDR1 SGHKS and CDR2 YYEKEE (reference sequence). The length of the CDR3 is 14 residues. V lost 4 bases and J lost 4, with 14 bases in between. CDR3 sequence: CASSPIDRFTEAFF. Here the CDR3 DNA reads TGTGCCAGCAGCCCGATCGACAGGTTCACTGAAGCTTTCTTT.

V and J are TRBV10-2 and TRBJ2-7; D is possibly TRBD2 (6 bases). Deletions cut 7 bases from V and 0 bases from J, with 19 bases between. The CDR3 contains 16 residues. The V gene's germline CDR1 is WSHSY and CDR2 SAAADI. CDR3 coding DNA: TGCGCCAGCAAGGAGGGAGGCTTCCTCAGCTCCTACGAGCAGTACTTC. Amino acids: CASKEGGFLSSYEQYF.

The chain uses TRBV4-3 and TRBJ2-1, with 14 bases lining up with TRBD2. V was pared by 1 base and J by 8 bases, with 10 bases of the junction left unmatched. The CDR3 contains 18 residues. Germline loops: CDR1 LGHNA, CDR2 YSLEER. CDR3 protein: CASSQVPQGLAGVYEQFF. Written as DNA, the CDR3 is TGCGCCAGCAGCCAAGTTCCCCAGGGACTAGCGGGAGTGTATGAGCAGTTCTTC.

The chain combines TRBV5-4 with TRBJ2-4; no firm D call. The CDR3 is 13 residues long. Between the trimmed V and J ends, which lost 5 bases and 5 bases, there was a span of 11 bases. CDR1 is SGHNT, CDR2 YYREEE, per germline (reference sequence). The CDR3 region is CASRSPLENIQYF. In DNA form, the CDR3 reads TGTGCCAGCAGATCCCCACTCGAAAACATTCAGTACTTC.

The V call is TRBV2, the J call TRBJ2-1, with D perhaps TRBD1 or TRBD2 (6 bases each). The V end was cut by 9 bases, the J end by 3 bases, with 12 bases between. The CDR3 spans 13 residues. Germline CDR1 is SNHLY and CDR2 is FYNNEI. The CDR3 sequence is CARRGVGYNEQFF. The CDR3, as DNA: TGTGCCAGGAGGGGGGTTGGCTACAATGAGCAGTTCTTC.

Only one count was recorded for this clone. The chain combines TRBV19 with TRBJ1-2, with unresolved D. Trimming cost V 3 bases and J 10 bases, with 15 bases left between them. This CDR3 has 13 residues. Germline CDR1 is LNHDA and CDR2 is SQIVND (reference sequence). CDR3 DNA: TGTGCCAGTAGTATTATGTCTTATGGATCCTACACCTTC. Its protein product is CASSIMSYGSYTF.

A few counts support this clone. This chain links TRBV9 with TRBJ1-2; D call uncertain. This CDR3 has 11 residues. Germline assignment: CDR1 SGDLS and CDR2 YYNGEE. V was trimmed by 3 bases and J by 7 bases, leaving 7 bases between them. CDR3 sequence (DNA): TGTGCCAGCAGCGACTTTGCTGGCTACACCTTC. Amino acids: CASSDFAGYTF.

V and J are TRBV28 and TRBJ2-2, with D possibly TRBD1 on 7 matching bases. CDR1 is MDHEN and CDR2 is SYDVKM in the germline V gene. The germline V and J ends were trimmed by 6 bases and 6 bases, with 17 bases remaining between them. The CDR3 extends over 15 amino acids. DNA of the CDR3: TGTGCCAGCAGGGATTTGGGAGGACAGGCCGGGGAGCTGTTTTTT. Encoded protein: CASRDLGGQAGELFF.

The chain recombines TRBV7-3 with TRBJ1-1; D might be TRBD1 (6 bases). The CDR3 consists of 16 residues. Trimming cost V 5 bases and J 5 bases, with 21 bases left between them. Germline V CDR1 and CDR2: SGHTA, FQGTGA. In DNA form, the CDR3 reads TGTGCCAGCAGCCCGGACCCAGGGGCGTTACGAACTGAAGCTTTCTTT. As protein: CASSPDPGALRTEAFF.

This chain joins TRBV4-1 and TRBJ2-7, with 7 bases aligning to TRBD1. Germline CDR1 and CDR2: MGHRA and YSYEKL. This CDR3 has 17 amino acids. V was clipped by 5 bases and J by 0 bases; unmatched bases: 13. The CDR3 region is CASSKQTGPDNSYEQYF. As DNA, the CDR3 is TGCGCCAGCAGCAAGCAGACAGGGCCCGACAACTCCTACGAGCAGTACTTC.

The rearrangement uses TRBV5-1 and TRBJ1-2, with 9 bases matching TRBD1. The CDR3 has 14 amino acids. V lost 0 bases, J lost 5 bases, and 2 bases stayed unmatched. Germline CDR1 reads SGHRS; CDR2 reads YFSETQ. DNA of the CDR3: TGCGCCAGCAGCTTGGGGGACAGGGATTATGGCTACACCTTC. Its protein is CASSLGDRDYGYTF.

V gene TRBV10-3 combines with J gene TRBJ2-1; TRBD2 matches at 13 bases. Trimming removed 3 bases from V and 3 bases from J; junction bases left unmatched: 2. CDR3 length: 16 residues. From germline, CDR1 is ENHRY and CDR2 SYGVKD. CDR3 amino acids: CAISDTSGRGYNEQFF. For the CDR3, the DNA is TGTGCCATCAGTGATACTAGCGGGAGGGGCTACAATGAGCAGTTCTTC.

The CDR3 loop reads CATMGPAYEQYF. The CDR3 DNA sequence: TGTGCCACCATGGGCCCAGCCTACGAGCAGTACTTC. V gene TRBV15 combines with J gene TRBJ2-7; no reliable D call. Trimming removed 7 bases at V and 2 bases at J, with 9 bases between. CDR3 length equals 12 residues. In germline, CDR1 is LNHNV, CDR2 YYDKDF (reference sequence).

Points on this clone: Other nucleotide sequences in the sample specify the same CDR3. The chain is built from TRBV19 and TRBJ2-1, with a weak D call TRBD2 (6 bases). V lost 5 bases and J lost 4, with 12 bases in between. CDR1 is LNHDA, CDR2 SQIVND, per germline (reference sequence). The CDR3 spans 14 residues. The CDR3 reads CASSLRGSYNEQFF. Written as DNA, the CDR3 is TGTGCCAGTAGTTTGCGGGGTTCATACAATGAGCAGTTCTTC.

This clone occurred once. The chain has TRBV27 and TRBJ2-7, with D perhaps TRBD1 (5 bases). Germline V lookup: CDR1 MNHEY, CDR2 SMNVEV (reference sequence). The V gene lost 2 bases and the J gene lost 2 bases, with 10 bases spanning the gap. The CDR3 is 14 residues long. The CDR3 here is CASSLQGPPYEQYF. The CDR3 nucleotides are TGTGCCAGCAGTTTACAGGGCCCCCCCTACGAGCAGTACTTC.

This sequence joins TRBV6-1 and TRBJ2-7; D remains ambiguous. The germline CDR1 and CDR2 sequences are MNHNS and SASEGT. The CDR3 length is 10 residues. Deletions cut 10 bases from V and 2 bases from J, with 6 bases between. The CDR3 protein is CATLAYEQYF. Written as DNA, the CDR3 is TGTGCCACCCTAGCCTACGAGCAGTACTTC.

As concerns this clone: This sample also contains other DNA sequences that code for the same CDR3. J is TRBJ2-7 and V is TRBV7-9; TRBD1 matches at 7 bases. The CDR3 is made up of 13 amino acids. Germline assignment: CDR1 SEHNR and CDR2 FQNEAQ (reference sequence). Trimming took 1 base from V and 3 from J; bases not matched to a gene: 0. CDR3 sequence reads: CASSLDRGYEQYF. As DNA, the CDR3 is TGTGCCAGCAGCTTAGACAGGGGCTACGAGCAGTACTTC.

The rearrangement joins TRBV10-2 to TRBJ2-1; no clear D gene. V was shortened by 0 bases and J by 8 bases, with 14 bases between the two germline ends. The CDR3 loop spans 15 amino acids. Germline V gene data show CDR1 as WSHSY and CDR2 as SAAADI. The CDR3: CASSESGRTNDEQFF. CDR3 bases: TGCGCCAGCAGTGAGTCCGGCAGGACGAATGATGAGCAGTTCTTC.

V is TRBV7-9 and J is TRBJ2-1; 12 bases agree with TRBD2. Germline V gene data show CDR1 as SEHNR and CDR2 as FQNEAQ (reference sequence). The J segment lost 8 bases and the V segment lost 5 bases, leaving 19 bases of the junction unmatched. This CDR3 comprises 19 residues. CDR3 residues: CASSPKSRASGRAGDEQFF. Written as DNA, the CDR3 is TGTGCCAGCAGCCCGAAGAGTAGGGCTAGCGGGAGGGCCGGTGATGAGCAGTTCTTC.

This sequence joins TRBV2 and TRBJ2-2, with a weak D call TRBD2 (5 bases). CDR3 size: 16 residues. Germline assignment: CDR1 SNHLY and CDR2 FYNNEI. Trimming removed 2 bases at V and 0 bases at J, with 10 bases between. CDR3 in DNA: TGTGCCAGCAGTGAATTCGGGGAGACGAACACCGGGGAGCTGTTTTTT. It is translated as CASSEFGETNTGELFF.

This chain uses TRBV27 with TRBJ2-7; no clear D gene. With 6 bases removed from V and 2 bases from J, the gap between germline ends came to 11 bases. This CDR3 spans 13 amino acids. CDR1 and CDR2 (germline): MNHEY, SMNVEV (reference sequence). The DNA of the CDR3 is TGTGCCAGCAGACCGGACGCCGCCTACGAGCAGTACTTC. This sequence encodes CASRPDAAYEQYF.